A single sample gave rise to the 2 T cell receptor beta chains below, sequenced in a study of blood T cell repertoires in COVID-19. Clones were sequenced by immunoSEQ multiplex PCR, and TCRdb holds only the in-frame ones, with some missing. Altogether 77,000 or so clones are present, 80% to 90% being singletons, with the ten largest covering approximately 4.4%. The specimen sequenced was peripheral blood. The source is a man aged 45 to 65 with active COVID-19.

J is TRBJ2-5 and V is TRBV15; D gene uncertain. CDR3 length: 12 residues. V lost 0 bases and J lost 5, with 4 bases in between. Germline CDR1 and CDR2: LNHNV and YYDKDF (reference sequence). The CDR3 nucleotides are TGTGCCACCAGCAGAGAGAGGGAGACCCAGTACTTC. Translated, it gives CATSRERETQYF.

The V call is TRBV19, the J call TRBJ2-7, with a possible D match to TRBD1 (6 bases). This CDR3 contains 12 residues. V dropped 6 bases and J dropped 6 bases, with 12 bases sitting between them. Germline V gives CDR1 LNHDA, CDR2 SQIVND (reference sequence). The CDR3 reads CASSINRVEQYF. The CDR3 nucleotides read TGTGCCAGTAGCATAAACAGGGTCGAGCAGTACTTC.